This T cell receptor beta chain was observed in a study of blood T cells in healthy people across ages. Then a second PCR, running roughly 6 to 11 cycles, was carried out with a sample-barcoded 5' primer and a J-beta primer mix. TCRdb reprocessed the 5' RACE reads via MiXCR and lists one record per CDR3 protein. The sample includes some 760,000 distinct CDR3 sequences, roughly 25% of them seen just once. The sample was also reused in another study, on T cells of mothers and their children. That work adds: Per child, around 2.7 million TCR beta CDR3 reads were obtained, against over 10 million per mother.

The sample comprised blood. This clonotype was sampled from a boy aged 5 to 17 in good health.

CDR3 coding DNA: TGTGCCAGTAGTTCTGTTAACCTATACAATGAGCAGTTCTTC. Translation: CASSSVNLYNEQFF. This chain joins TRBV19 and TRBJ2-1; the D is unclear. CDR1 LNHDA and CDR2 SQIVND come from the germline V gene (reference sequence). This CDR3 contains 14 residues. The V end lost 5 bases, the J end lost 4 bases, and 12 bases lay between the germline ends.